This TCR beta chain was sequenced during a study of T-cell memory formation after mild COVID-19. Study in general: Each donor largely had its own TCR clusters.

This CDR3 has 18 amino acids. V was cut by 4 bases and J by 0 bases, with 22 bases left in between. Looked up from germline, CDR1 is SGHRS and CDR2 is YFSETQ. TCRdb itself ran the 5' RACE reads through MiXCR, one entry per CDR3 protein. The repertoire holds about 250,000 distinct CDR3 sequences, with about 15% as singletons. This clonotype was picked up many times. Its antigen is as yet unknown. Whole-study results and caveats: Cross-reactive memory appears to have joined, as suggested by some responding clones showing up in pre-infection memory. Later expanders leaned CD4+, whereas clones that contracted between day 15 and 85 were balanced CD4/CD8. Researchers report contracting CD4+ clones mostly in CM and EM, with CD8+ clones in EMRA.

This chain links TRBV5-1 with TRBJ1-1; D is possibly TRBD1 (5 bases). Material: PBMCs or a T cell subset sorted from them (not recorded which). This sequence was found in a man aged 18 to 29 who had mild COVID-19 (a few samples of this study predate the infection). Cell type and time point are not known. The CDR3 sequence is CASSLSQDALALNTEAFF. DNA for the CDR3: TGCGCCAGCAGCCTATCACAGGACGCACTGGCCTTGAACACTGAAGCTTTCTTT.